The present TCR beta chain was sequenced within a study of blood T cell repertoires in COVID-19. Looking at the study overall: Both acute and convalescent COVID-19 samples were obtained from the United States, Italy and Spain.

The CDR3 covers 19 residues. The V segment lost 0 bases and the J segment 9 bases; nucleotides outside the gene matches: 14. Germline CDR1 is LGHNA and CDR2 is YNFKEQ. How the authors handled the data: Amplification of reference gene primers was used by the study to estimate nucleated cell counts. Assay: immunoSEQ multiplex PCR; the TCRdb copy retains only in-frame clones and omits some. That table is the source of V, J and clone size, and D and trimming were worked out from the DNA. This table holds 110,000 or so clones, over 80% found once. The origin of this receptor is a human donor in a cohort sampled during active COVID-19. Sequences were obtained from peripheral blood. The chain links TRBV4-2 to TRBJ2-1; TRBD2 agrees at 13 bases. The CDR3 sequence: CASSQESSLTSGRSTEQFF. CDR3 nucleotides: TGTGCCAGCAGCCAAGAAAGCTCCCTGACTAGCGGGAGGAGTACTGAGCAGTTCTTC.